The 12 T cell receptor beta chains below come from one sample, sequenced in a study of blood T cell repertoires in COVID-19. Generated by immunoSEQ multiplex PCR, the TCRdb table keeps only in-frame clones and is missing some. The repertoire holds 140,000 to 150,000 clones, with about 82% as singletons. The sample comprised PBMCs or T cells enriched from blood (not recorded which). The receptor source for this set is a woman aged 35 to 49 who had recovered from COVID-19.

The rearrangement links TRBV7-8 to TRBJ1-4; D is unclear. The CDR3 contains 14 residues. Between the trimmed V and J ends, which lost 1 base and 0 bases, there was a span of 3 bases. CDR1 is SGHVS, CDR2 FQNEAQ, per germline. The CDR3 sequence: CASSLGTTNEKLFF. CDR3 sequence (DNA): TGTGCCAGCAGCTTAGGTACAACTAATGAAAAACTGTTTTTT.

This chain joins TRBV4-1 and TRBJ1-1; 10 bases match TRBD1. This CDR3 is 15 amino acids long. Germline CDR1 and CDR2: MGHRA and YSYEKL. V was clipped by 5 bases and J by 4 bases; unmatched bases: 7. The CDR3 loop is CASSGQGGLGTEAFF. CDR3 coding DNA: TGCGCCAGCAGCGGACAGGGGGGATTGGGCACTGAAGCTTTCTTT.

This clone was picked up one time. The V gene is TRBV4-2, the J gene TRBJ2-1; a possible D gene is TRBD2 (6 bases). Trimming shortened V by 2 bases and J by 0 bases, and 8 bases separated the two germline ends. CDR1 is LGHNA and CDR2 is YNFKEQ in the germline V gene. This CDR3 is built from 15 residues. CDR3 in DNA: TGTGCCAGCAGCCAAATGACTAGCTCCTACAATGAGCAGTTCTTC. The encoded protein is CASSQMTSSYNEQFF.

This chain uses TRBV5-5 with TRBJ1-6; 7 positions agree with TRBD1. V gave up 4 bases and J gave up 1 base; unmatched junction bases: 5. The CDR3 sequence is 16 residues long. The V gene's germline CDR1 is SGHKS and CDR2 YYEKEE (reference sequence). CDR3 protein: CASSGGQASYNSPLHF. CDR3 sequence (DNA): TGTGCCAGCAGCGGCGGACAGGCTTCCTATAATTCACCCCTCCACTTT.

The CDR3 spells CASSAGGEGTEAFF. The CDR3 DNA reads TGTGCCAGCAGCGCTGGTGGGGAGGGCACTGAAGCTTTCTTT. This chain uses TRBV11-3 with TRBJ1-1; no reliable D call. This CDR3 contains 14 residues. Germline-derived CDR1 and CDR2 are SGHNT and YENEEA. V lost 5 bases and J 4 bases, leaving 14 bases between the germline ends. Drawing the rest from reference TRBV11-3 and TRBJ1-1, the complete variable domain is EAGVVQSPRYKIIEKKQPVAFWCNPISGHNTLYWYLQNLGQGPELLIRYENEEAVDDSQLPKDRFSAERLKGVDSTLKIQPAELGDSAVYLCASSAGGEGTEAFFGQGTRLTVV.

The chain carries TRBV5-6 and TRBJ1-4, with TRBD1 matching over 7 bases. Germline CDR1 is SGHDT and CDR2 is YYEEEE. The V and J ends lost 3 bases and 7 bases, in that order; junction bases with no gene match: 6. This CDR3 has 14 amino acids. CDR3 residues: CASSWGQPAEKLFF. The DNA for the CDR3 is TGTGCCAGCAGCTGGGGACAGCCGGCTGAAAAACTGTTTTTT. The whole variable domain, remainder taken from reference TRBV5-6 and TRBJ1-4, is DAGVTQSPTHLIKTRGQQVTLRCSPKSGHDTVSWYQQALGQGPQFIFQYYEEEERQRGNFPDRFSGHQFPNYSSELNVNALLLGDSALYLCASSWGQPAEKLFFGSGTQLSVL.

This clone was counted once. The rearrangement joins TRBV27 to TRBJ1-1; D uncertain. The CDR3 totals 13 residues. Trimming left V 2 bases short and J 3 bases short, with 7 bases between. The V gene's germline CDR1 is MNHEY and CDR2 SMNVEV (reference sequence). CDR3: CASSLAVDTEAFF. In nucleotides, the CDR3 is TGTGCCAGCAGTTTAGCGGTGGACACTGAAGCTTTCTTT.

This sequence joins TRBV21-1 and TRBJ2-7; the table assigns TRBD2, which was not confirmed against the DNA. TRBV21-1 is termed a pseudogene. This CDR3 has 16 residues. CDR3 in amino acids: CASSKAPPRCPYEQYF. The DNA for the CDR3 is TGTGCCAGCAGCAAAGCGCCCCCGAGATGCCCCTACGAGCAGTACTTC.

This chain links TRBV3-1 (or the pseudogene TRBV3-2) with TRBJ2-6; possible D gene TRBD2, 6 bases. Trimming cost V 4 bases and J 2 bases, with 18 bases left between them. The V gene's germline CDR1 is LGHDT and CDR2 YNNKEL (reference sequence). The CDR3 is 18 amino acids. The CDR3 bases are TGTGCCAGCAGCCCAGCCGGGACTGAGTATACTGGGGCCAACGTCCTGACTTTC. Residues: CASSPAGTEYTGANVLTF.

The rearrangement uses TRBV10-3 and TRBJ2-7; no reliable D call. CDR3 length: 12 amino acids. Trimming took off 2 bases at V and 4 bases at J, with 6 bases between the two ends. Germline V gene sequence: CDR1 ENHRY, CDR2 SYGVKD. The CDR3 spells CAISEEAYEQYF. The CDR3 nucleotides read TGTGCCATCAGTGAGGAGGCTTACGAGCAGTACTTC.

This clone was counted a single time. The rearrangement links TRBV2 to TRBJ2-7; 9 nucleotides agree with TRBD1. V was pared by 8 bases and J by 3 bases, with 8 bases of the junction left unmatched. This CDR3 spans 14 amino acids. CDR1 SNHLY and CDR2 FYNNEI come from the germline V gene. CDR3 nucleotides: TGTGCCAGCGTGCGGGACAGGGCCTTCTACGAGCAGTACTTC. Translation gives CASVRDRAFYEQYF.

The chain carries TRBV7-2 and TRBJ1-1; 11 bases map to TRBD1. Trimming took 3 bases from V and 0 from J; bases not matched to a gene: 9. The CDR3 runs to 18 residues. Germline-derived CDR1 and CDR2 are SGHTA and FQGNSA. The CDR3 coding sequence is TGTGCCAGCAGCTTTCCCCGGGACAGGGGGTTTATGAACACTGAAGCTTTCTTT. It yields the protein CASSFPRDRGFMNTEAFF.